This record looks at one TCR beta chain sequence and its context. Authors' processing steps: Amplification of reference gene primers was used by the study to estimate nucleated cell counts. Assay: immunoSEQ multiplex PCR; the TCRdb copy retains only in-frame clones and omits some. D and trimming were read from the DNA, whereas the V and J calls and clone size are those reported in that table. Of about 310,000 clones in the sample, roughly 90% were seen once. The ends were cut back, 8 bases at V and 10 bases at J, with 18 bases in the middle. Germline lookup yields CDR1 MNHEY and CDR2 SMNVEV (reference sequence). The CDR3 extends over 14 amino acids. Followed longitudinally, the Seattle patients had been enrolled during active infection. This entry comes from a study of blood T cell repertoires in COVID-19. Across the study: From the United States, Italy and Spain came samples of acute and convalescent COVID-19. T cells, B-cell-depleted T cells, or PBMCs provided the cDNA or gDNA that served as material.

The specimen sequenced was peripheral blood. The TCR was taken from a woman in her thirties with COVID-19, enrolled during active disease. This chain joins TRBV27 and TRBJ1-6; D gene uncertain. The CDR3 spells CASSWGGPFSPLHF. CDR3 sequence (DNA): TGTGCCAGCTCCTGGGGAGGCCCGTTCTCACCCCTCCACTTT.